This record looks at one TCR beta chain sequence and its context. Its antigen remains unidentified. The data were taken from a study of cytomegalovirus exposure and HLA in healthy donors. Study-level points and caveats: In a later analysis, at a false discovery rate of 0.05, about 17,000 TCR beta sequences matched HLA alleles. There were reportedly fewer N-insertions in an Asian-associated ancestry cluster than the roughly 670-donor mean, in a later analysis. The only immune exposure information that was available was CMV serostatus. Per published accounts, TCR beta sequences correctly predicted the HLA-A and HLA-B alleles of most subjects.

60 Vbeta and 13 Jbeta primers were used in PCR. Produced via immunoSEQ multiplex PCR; TCRdb's table is partial and in-frame only. The sample holds about 160,000 clones; roughly 76% are singletons and the top ten take around 2%. The CDR3 covers 14 residues. Germline-derived CDR1 and CDR2 are SGHVS and FNYEAQ. J gave up 3 bases and V 5 bases, and 3 bases lay outside the gene matches. The sample was PBMCs. The receptor was derived from a human donor in good health. The chain combines TRBV7-6 with TRBJ2-7, with 11 nucleotides matching TRBD2. For the CDR3, the DNA is TGTGCCAGCAGCGCCGGACTAGCGGGCTACGAGCAGTACTTC. It is translated as CASSAGLAGYEQYF.